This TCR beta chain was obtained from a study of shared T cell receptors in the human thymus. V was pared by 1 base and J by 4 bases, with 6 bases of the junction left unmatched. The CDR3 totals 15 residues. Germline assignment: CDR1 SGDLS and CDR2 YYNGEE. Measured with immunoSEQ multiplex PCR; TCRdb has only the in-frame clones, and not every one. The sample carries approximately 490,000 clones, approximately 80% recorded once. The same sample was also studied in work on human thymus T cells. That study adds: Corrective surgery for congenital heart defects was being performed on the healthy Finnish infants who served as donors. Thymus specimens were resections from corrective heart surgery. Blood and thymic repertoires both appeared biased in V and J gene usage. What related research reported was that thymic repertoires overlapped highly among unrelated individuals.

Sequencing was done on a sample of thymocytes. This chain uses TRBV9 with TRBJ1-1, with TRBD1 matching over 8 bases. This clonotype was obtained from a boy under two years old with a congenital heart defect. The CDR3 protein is CASSVNRGEGTEAFF. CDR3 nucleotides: TGTGCCAGCAGCGTAAACAGGGGGGAGGGCACTGAAGCTTTCTTT.